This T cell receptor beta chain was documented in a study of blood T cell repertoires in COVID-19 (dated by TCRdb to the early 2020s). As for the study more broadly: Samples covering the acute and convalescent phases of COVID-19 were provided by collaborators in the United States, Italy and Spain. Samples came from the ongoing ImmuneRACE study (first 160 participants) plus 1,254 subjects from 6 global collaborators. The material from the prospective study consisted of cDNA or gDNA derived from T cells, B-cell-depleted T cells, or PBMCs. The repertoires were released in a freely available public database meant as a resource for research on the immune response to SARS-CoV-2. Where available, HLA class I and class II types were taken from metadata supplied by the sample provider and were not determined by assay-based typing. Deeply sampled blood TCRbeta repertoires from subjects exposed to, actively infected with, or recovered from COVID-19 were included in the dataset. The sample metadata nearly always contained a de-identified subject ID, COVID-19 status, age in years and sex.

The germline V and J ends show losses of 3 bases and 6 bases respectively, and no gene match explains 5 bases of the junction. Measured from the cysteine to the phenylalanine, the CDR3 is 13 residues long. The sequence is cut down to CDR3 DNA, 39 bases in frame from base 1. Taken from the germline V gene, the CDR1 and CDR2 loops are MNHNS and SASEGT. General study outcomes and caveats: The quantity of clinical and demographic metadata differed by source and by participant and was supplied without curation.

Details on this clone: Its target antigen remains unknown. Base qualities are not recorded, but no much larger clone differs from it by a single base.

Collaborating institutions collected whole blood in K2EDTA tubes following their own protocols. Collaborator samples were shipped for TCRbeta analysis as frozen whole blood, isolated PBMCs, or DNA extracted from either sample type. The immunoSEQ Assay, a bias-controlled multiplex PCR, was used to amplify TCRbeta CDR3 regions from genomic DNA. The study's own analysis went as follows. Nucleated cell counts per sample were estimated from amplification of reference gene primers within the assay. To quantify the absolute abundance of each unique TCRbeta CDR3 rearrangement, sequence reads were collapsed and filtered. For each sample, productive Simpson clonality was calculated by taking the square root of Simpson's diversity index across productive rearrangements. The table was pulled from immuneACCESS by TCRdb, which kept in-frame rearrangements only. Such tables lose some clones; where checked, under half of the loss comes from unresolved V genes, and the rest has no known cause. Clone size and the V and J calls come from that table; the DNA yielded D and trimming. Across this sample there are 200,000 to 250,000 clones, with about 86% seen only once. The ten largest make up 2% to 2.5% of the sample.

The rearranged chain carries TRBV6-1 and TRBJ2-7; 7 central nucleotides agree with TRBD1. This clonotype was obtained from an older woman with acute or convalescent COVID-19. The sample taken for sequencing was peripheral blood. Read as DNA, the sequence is TGTGCCAGCAGTGACAGGGGGAAAGGCGAGCAGTACTTC. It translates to CASSDRGKGEQYF.